This entry lists 19 T cell receptor beta chains sequenced from one sample in a study of early T cells in non-severe SARS-CoV-2 infection. TCRdb re-called the 5' RACE reads through MiXCR, storing one row per CDR3 protein. The table has tens of thousands of distinct CDR3 sequences, 7% to 10% seen once. The sequencing sample was made of whole blood. The origin of the receptors is an adult who was a healthcare worker with PCR-confirmed SARS-CoV-2 infection or an uninfected control (not recorded which).

A few counts support this clonotype. This sequence joins TRBV2 and TRBJ2-2; D gene unclear. V was pared by 3 bases and J by 5 bases, with 7 bases between. The CDR3 totals 13 residues. Germline CDR1 reads SNHLY; CDR2 reads FYNNEI. This chain's CDR3 is CASSESRTGELFF. The CDR3 bases are TGTGCCAGCAGTGAGAGCCGTACCGGGGAGCTGTTTTTT. Based on the CDR3 plus reference TRBV2 and TRBJ2-2, the full variable domain is EPEVTQTPSHQVTQMGQEVILRCVPISNHLYFYWYRQILGQKVEFLVSFYNNEISEKSEIFDDQFSVERPDGSNFTLKIRSTKLEDSAMYFCASSESRTGELFFGEGSRLTVL.

This clonotype has only a few counts. V gene TRBV12-5 combines with J gene TRBJ2-1, with D perhaps TRBD1 (7 bases). This CDR3 spans 14 amino acids. With 6 bases removed from V and 4 bases from J, the gap between germline ends came to 13 bases. Germline CDR1 reads LGHNT; CDR2 reads FRNRAP. CDR3 nucleotides: TGTGCTAGTGGACCCAGGGGGGCATACAATGAGCAGTTCTTC. Its protein product is CASGPRGAYNEQFF.

The chain joins TRBV6-2 or TRBV6-3 to TRBJ2-7, with D maybe TRBD2 (6 bases). The CDR3 totals 14 residues. Germline V gives CDR1 MNHEY, CDR2 SVGEGT. Deletions cut 6 bases from V and 3 bases from J, with 15 bases between. Written as DNA, the CDR3 is TGTGCCAGCAGACTAAGATTGGACTACTACGAGCAGTACTTC. Amino acids: CASRLRLDYYEQYF.

This clonotype showed up just a few times. This rearrangement joins TRBV11-2 to TRBJ2-2, with D possibly matching TRBD2 (6 bases). There are 14 residues in the CDR3. Germline V gene data show CDR1 as SGHAT and CDR2 as FQNNGV. Between the trimmed V and J ends, which lost 5 bases and 5 bases, there was a span of 12 bases. CDR3 sequence (DNA): TGTGCCAGCAGCGCCAGACGGGGGACCGGGGAGCTGTTTTTT. The encoded protein is CASSARRGTGELFF.

J is TRBJ2-5 and V is TRBV20-1, with unresolved D. The germline V gene has CDR1 DFQATT and CDR2 SNEGSKA (reference sequence). The CDR3 sequence is 11 residues long. V was shortened by 3 bases and J by 1 base, with 3 bases between the two germline ends. The CDR3 protein is CSASTQETQYF. CDR3 nucleotides: TGCAGTGCTAGCACCCAAGAGACCCAGTACTTC.

Only a few counts were recorded for this clonotype. This chain links TRBV29-1 with TRBJ2-1; D may correspond to TRBD1 or TRBD2 (5 bases each). V was trimmed by 4 bases and J by 2 bases, leaving 9 bases between them. CDR1 SQVTM and CDR2 ANQGSEA come from the germline V gene. The CDR3 totals 13 residues. The CDR3 DNA sequence: TGCAGCGTTGTAGGGGACGCCTACAATGAGCAGTTCTTC. Translated, it gives CSVVGDAYNEQFF.

This clonotype showed up many times. This chain joins TRBV12-3 or TRBV12-4 and TRBJ2-3, with 7 bases lining up with TRBD2. V shed 4 bases and J 0 bases; nucleotides not matched to a gene: 1. The CDR3 spans 14 residues. CDR3 sequence reads: CASSSSGSTDTQYF. Here the CDR3 DNA reads TGTGCCAGCAGTTCTAGCGGAAGCACAGATACGCAGTATTTT.

V and J are TRBV6-1 and TRBJ2-7; 10 bases fit TRBD2. Germline assignment: CDR1 MNHNS and CDR2 SASEGT. Trimming removed 8 bases from V and 5 bases from J; junction bases left unmatched: 12. This CDR3 region has 15 residues. The CDR3 region has the DNA TGTGCCAGCCGAAGTCACCTAGCGGGAGACCACGAGCAGTACTTC. Protein: CASRSHLAGDHEQYF.

This chain's CDR3 is CANPPRAGPPDTQYF. The CDR3 DNA reads as TGTGCCAACCCCCCCCGGGCAGGGCCTCCAGATACGCAGTATTTT. The V gene is TRBV10-3, the J gene TRBJ2-3; D perhaps matches TRBD1 (5 bases). V gave up 10 bases and J gave up 4 bases, with 21 bases separating them. Germline-derived CDR1 and CDR2 are ENHRY and SYGVKD. This CDR3 spans 15 amino acids.

This clonotype was picked up a small number of times. The chain is built from TRBV7-8 and TRBJ2-1, with D unresolved. Germline CDR1 and CDR2: SGHVS and FQNEAQ. The CDR3 runs to 15 residues. The germline V and J ends were trimmed by 5 bases and 6 bases, with 17 bases remaining between them. The chain's CDR3 is CASSPRGKKTNEQFF. CDR3 nucleotide sequence: TGTGCCAGCAGCCCGAGAGGAAAAAAGACCAATGAGCAGTTCTTC.

This chain uses TRBV12-3 or TRBV12-4 with TRBJ1-3, with no clear D. Trimming removed 2 bases at V and 4 bases at J, with 9 bases between. This CDR3 is built from 14 residues. The chain's CDR3 is CASSLNRSGNTIYF. As DNA, the CDR3 is TGTGCCAGCAGTTTAAACCGATCAGGAAACACCATATATTTT.

The sample holds a few counts of this clonotype. This rearrangement joins TRBV9 to TRBJ2-4; D possibly corresponds to TRBD1 (5 bases). With 2 bases removed from V and 7 bases from J, the gap between germline ends came to 13 bases. This CDR3 is 14 amino acids long. CDR1 SGDLS and CDR2 YYNGEE come from the germline V gene. The CDR3 DNA follows: TGTGCCAGCAGCGTCTCTGGGGCCGGTAACATTCAGTACTTC. Its protein product is CASSVSGAGNIQYF.

CDR3 DNA sequence: TGTGCCAGCAGTTCCCGTCCAACCTACGAGCAGTACTTC. Amino acid sequence: CASSSRPTYEQYF. The chain recombines TRBV27 with TRBJ2-7; D unresolved. Trimming removed 4 bases at V and 2 bases at J, with 9 bases between. This CDR3 is 13 amino acids long. The germline V gene encodes CDR1 MNHEY and CDR2 SMNVEV (reference sequence).

This clonotype has at least ten counts. The chain carries TRBV29-1 and TRBJ2-3; TRBD2 aligns across 10 bases. Germline CDR1 is SQVTM and CDR2 is ANQGSEA. The V segment lost 6 bases and the J segment 2 bases; nucleotides outside the gene matches: 8. The CDR3 extends over 15 amino acids. The CDR3 DNA reads TGCAGCGTCTCCGGTAGCGGGGGGATCACAGATACGCAGTATTTT. Protein product: CSVSGSGGITDTQYF.

The chain carries TRBV20-1 and TRBJ2-7; tentatively, D is TRBD1 (5 bases). From germline, CDR1 is DFQATT and CDR2 SNEGSKA (reference sequence). The V and J ends lost 1 base and 2 bases respectively, with 18 bases between them. This CDR3 is 16 amino acids long. The CDR3 DNA is TGCAGTGCTAGAGGGACCGACAGACTGAATGCCTACGAGCAGTACTTC. Protein product: CSARGTDRLNAYEQYF.

This clonotype was observed a few times. The rearrangement uses TRBV7-8 and TRBJ2-3, with unresolved D. CDR1 is SGHVS, CDR2 FQNEAQ, per germline. V dropped 2 bases and J dropped 4 bases, with 4 bases sitting between them. The CDR3 consists of 12 residues. This chain's CDR3 is CASSLTADTQYF. DNA of the CDR3: TGTGCCAGCAGCTTAACAGCAGATACGCAGTATTTT.

This clonotype was picked up a small number of times. This sequence joins TRBV5-6 and TRBJ2-3; no firm D call. CDR1 is SGHDT, CDR2 YYEEEE, per germline. The CDR3 covers 15 residues. The V end was cut by 0 bases, the J end by 2 bases, with 10 bases between. The CDR3 DNA reads as TGTGCCAGCAGCTTGGGCGGCCTCCTCACAGATACGCAGTATTTT. Residues: CASSLGGLLTDTQYF.

A note on this clonotype: The junction departs from germline at one end; a sequencing error may be responsible. The rearrangement uses TRBV6-2 or TRBV6-3 and TRBJ2-7; 11 bases align to TRBD2. This CDR3 spans 14 amino acids. The germline V gene encodes CDR1 MNHEY and CDR2 SVGEGT. The CDR3 protein is CTSRSSGRAYEQYF. DNA of the CDR3: TGTACCAGCAGAAGTAGCGGGAGGGCCTACGAGCAGTACTTC.

This clonotype occurred many times. This rearrangement joins TRBV20-1 to TRBJ2-1, with D possibly matching TRBD2 (6 bases). V shed 6 bases and J shed 0 bases, with 12 bases lying between them. The CDR3 totals 14 residues. CDR1 is DFQATT, CDR2 SNEGSKA, per germline (reference sequence). The CDR3 sequence is CSASPGSSYNEQFF. Here the CDR3 DNA reads TGCAGTGCCAGCCCCGGGAGCTCCTACAATGAGCAGTTCTTC.